Each of the 24 T cell receptor beta chains below was sequenced from the same sample in a study of blood T cell repertoires in COVID-19. Method: immunoSEQ multiplex PCR; TCRdb's copy keeps in-frame clones and lacks some. The sample carries some 300,000 clones, about 85% recorded once. Sequenced input: peripheral blood. The receptors here all came from a woman between 50 and 59 years old with active or convalescent COVID-19.

The chain carries TRBV15 and TRBJ2-7; possible D gene TRBD2, 6 bases. This CDR3 contains 15 residues. CDR1 is LNHNV and CDR2 is YYDKDF in the germline V gene (reference sequence). The germline V and J ends were trimmed by 0 bases and 7 bases, with 16 bases remaining between them. The CDR3 bases are TGTGCCACCAGCAGAGAAGGCGGGTCTGGGGGGGAGCAGTACTTC. Protein sequence: CATSREGGSGGEQYF.

The rearrangement joins TRBV20-1 to TRBJ2-7; 11 bases map to TRBD1. The CDR3 loop spans 11 amino acids. Per germline, CDR1 DFQATT and CDR2 SNEGSKA (reference sequence). The V segment lost 6 bases and the J segment 10 bases; nucleotides outside the gene matches: 5. The CDR3: CSAWTGGHQYF. As DNA, the CDR3 is TGCAGTGCCTGGACAGGGGGCCACCAGTACTTC.

The chain employs TRBV5-1 and TRBJ2-2, with D possibly TRBD2 on 5 matching bases. The CDR3 length is 14 residues. V was shortened by 4 bases and J by 1 base, with 8 bases between the two germline ends. Germline V gives CDR1 SGHRS, CDR2 YFSETQ. The CDR3 nucleotides are TGCGCCAGCAGCCCACGGGGGAACACCGGGGAGCTGTTTTTT. Translation gives CASSPRGNTGELFF. The complete variable domain, with remaining parts taken from reference TRBV5-1 and TRBJ2-2, reads KAGVTQTPRYLIKTRGQQVTLSCSPISGHRSVSWYQQTPGQGLQFLFEYFSETQRNKGNFPGRFSGRQFSNSRSEMNVSTLELGDSALYLCASSPRGNTGELFFGEGSRLTVL.

The chain carries TRBV20-1 and TRBJ2-5; D is unresolved. V gave up 3 bases and J gave up 4 bases, with 6 bases separating them. This CDR3 is 11 amino acids long. Germline CDR1 DFQATT, CDR2 SNEGSKA (reference sequence). The CDR3 region is CSARPGETQYF. In nucleotides, the CDR3 is TGCAGTGCTAGGCCCGGAGAGACCCAGTACTTC.

The genes are TRBV7-6 and TRBJ1-6; D is uncertain. The CDR3 runs to 18 residues. V lost 1 base to trimming and J lost 5 bases, with 18 bases between them. Per germline, CDR1 SGHVS and CDR2 FNYEAQ. CDR3 sequence (DNA): TGTGCCAGCAGCTTAGTCTCCTCTGGAGGGCCCAATAATTCACCCCTCCACTTT. Amino acid sequence: CASSLVSSGGPNNSPLHF.

V and J are TRBV28 and TRBJ2-7; a possible D gene is TRBD1 (5 bases). V lost 6 bases, J lost 6 bases, and 15 bases lay in between. Germline CDR1 MDHEN, CDR2 SYDVKM. This CDR3 comprises 13 residues. In DNA form, the CDR3 reads TGTGCCAGCAGACCGCAGGGAACCGGCGAGCAGTACTTC. As protein: CASRPQGTGEQYF. The entire variable domain, with the rest obtained from reference TRBV28 and TRBJ2-7, is as follows: DVKVTQSSRYLVKRTGEKVFLECVQDMDHENMFWYRQDPGLGLRLIYFSYDVKMKEKGDIPEGYSVSREKKERFSLILESASTNQTSMYLCASRPQGTGEQYFGPGTRLTVT.

The gene calls are TRBV6-5 and TRBJ1-1; 11 bases fit TRBD1. Germline lookup yields CDR1 MNHEY and CDR2 SVGAGI. The J segment lost 2 bases and the V segment lost 6 bases, leaving 2 bases of the junction unmatched. The CDR3 loop spans 14 amino acids. The CDR3 is CASRDRGLNTEAFF. CDR3 sequence (DNA): TGTGCCAGCAGGGACAGGGGGCTTAACACTGAAGCTTTCTTT.

This clone is a singleton in its sample. The chain combines TRBV7-2 with TRBJ2-7; D may be TRBD1 (8 bases). This CDR3 spans 17 amino acids. The V end lost 2 bases, the J end lost 3 bases, and 20 bases lay between the germline ends. Germline assignment: CDR1 SGHTA and CDR2 FQGNSA. CDR3 sequence (DNA): TGTGCCAGCAGCTTAAGGACAGGGTTTGGGGGGGACTACGAGCAGTACTTC. Translating it yields CASSLRTGFGGDYEQYF.

This chain links TRBV6-6 with TRBJ2-2, with 9 bases that match TRBD1. Trimming took 5 bases from V and 7 from J; bases not matched to a gene: 14. From germline, CDR1 is MNHNY and CDR2 SVGAGI (reference sequence). The CDR3 runs 17 residues. The CDR3 sequence is CASSHQGTGLYGGELFF. The CDR3 nucleotides are TGTGCCAGCAGTCACCAAGGGACAGGGCTTTACGGCGGGGAGCTGTTTTTT.

This clone appeared a few times. This chain uses TRBV11-2 with TRBJ1-1; no clear D. Germline CDR1 reads SGHAT; CDR2 reads FQNNGV. Between the trimmed V and J ends, which lost 0 bases and 1 base, there was a span of 3 bases. The CDR3 has 13 amino acids. CDR3 DNA: TGTGCCAGCAGCTTAGATCGGAACACTGAAGCTTTCTTT. Residues: CASSLDRNTEAFF.

The genes are TRBV11-2 and TRBJ2-7, with D maybe TRBD2 (6 bases). The V end lost 3 bases, the J end lost 6 bases, and 9 bases lay between the germline ends. CDR1 is SGHAT, CDR2 FQNNGV, per germline. This CDR3 has 12 amino acids. The CDR3 here is CASSLPGAEQYF. CDR3 in DNA: TGTGCCAGCAGCTTGCCGGGAGCCGAGCAGTACTTC.

The V and J genes are TRBV19 and TRBJ2-1; the match to TRBD2 covers 9 bases. The V and J ends lost 4 bases and 4 bases, in that order; junction bases with no gene match: 14. CDR3 length: 18 amino acids. Germline values: CDR1 LNHDA, CDR2 SQIVND (reference sequence). Written as DNA, the CDR3 is TGTGCCAGTAGTAAACCCCTCTCTGGACTAGCGCAATACAATGAGCAGTTCTTC. It encodes CASSKPLSGLAQYNEQFF.

The DNA of the CDR3 is TGTGCCAGCAGCCAAGTGACTAGCGGCAACACCGGGGAGCTGTTTTTT. Its protein is CASSQVTSGNTGELFF. The chain recombines TRBV3-1 (or the pseudogene TRBV3-2) with TRBJ2-2; 9 bases line up with TRBD2. This CDR3 spans 16 amino acids. J lost 2 bases, V lost 1 base, and 2 bases had no gene match. Germline V gives CDR1 LGHDT, CDR2 YNNKEL (reference sequence).

In DNA, the CDR3 is TGTGCCAGCAGTCTTGGACTAAGCTCCTACAATGAGCAGTTCTTC. Its translation: CASSLGLSSYNEQFF. The rearrangement uses TRBV6-2 or TRBV6-3 and TRBJ2-1, with TRBD2 as a possible D gene (6 bases). The germline V gene has CDR1 MNHEY and CDR2 SVGEGT. This CDR3 is built from 15 residues. Trimming took 5 bases from V and 0 from J, leaving 11 bases between them.

V gene TRBV11-2 combines with J gene TRBJ2-7, with 8 bases lining up with TRBD2. Unmatched junction bases numbered 12, after V lost 0 bases and J lost 2 bases. Germline V gene lookup returns CDR1 SGHAT and CDR2 FQNNGV. This CDR3 comprises 18 residues. DNA for the CDR3: TGTGCCAGCAGCTTAGATCACGGGAGGGTGGGGGTTCCCTACGAGCAGTACTTC. Translated, it gives CASSLDHGRVGVPYEQYF.

The chain has TRBV10-3 and TRBJ1-5; D remains unclear. V dropped 1 base and J dropped 5 bases, with 9 bases sitting between them. The CDR3 length is 14 residues. Germline V gene data show CDR1 as ENHRY and CDR2 as SYGVKD. The CDR3 nucleotides read TGTGCCATCAGTGAGTTCGACGGGGATCAGCCCCAGCATTTT. This translates into CAISEFDGDQPQHF.

This clone has just one count. The rearrangement links TRBV19 to TRBJ2-7; weak D call: TRBD1 (6 bases). Looked up from germline, CDR1 is LNHDA and CDR2 is SQIVND (reference sequence). CDR3 length equals 14 residues. Trimming took 4 bases from V and 1 from J, leaving 11 bases between them. CDR3 nucleotide sequence: TGTGCCAGTAGTACAGGGGTTATTTCCTACGAGCAGTACTTC. It translates to CASSTGVISYEQYF.

The chain carries TRBV2 and TRBJ2-3; maybe TRBD2 (5 bases). The CDR3 spans 14 residues. The V end lost 1 base, the J end lost 5 bases, and 10 bases lay between the germline ends. The germline V gene has CDR1 SNHLY and CDR2 FYNNEI. CDR3 in amino acids: CASSEVGVGDTQYF. The CDR3, as DNA: TGTGCCAGCAGTGAAGTGGGAGTCGGAGATACGCAGTATTTT. Filled out from reference TRBV2 and TRBJ2-3, the complete variable domain reads EPEVTQTPSHQVTQMGQEVILRCVPISNHLYFYWYRQILGQKVEFLVSFYNNEISEKSEIFDDQFSVERPDGSNFTLKIRSTKLEDSAMYFCASSEVGVGDTQYFGPGTRLTVL.

This clone has a handful of counts. The chain combines TRBV29-1 with TRBJ1-5; the D gene is possibly TRBD1 (6 bases). Germline CDR1 is SQVTM and CDR2 is ANQGSEA. V dropped 6 bases and J dropped 2 bases, with 11 bases sitting between them. There are 13 residues in the CDR3. The CDR3 loop is CSVHPGGNQPQHF. The CDR3 nucleotides are TGCAGCGTGCACCCAGGGGGCAATCAGCCCCAGCATTTT. Based on the CDR3 plus reference TRBV29-1 and TRBJ1-5, the full variable domain is SAVISQKPSRDICQRGTSLTIQCQVDSQVTMMFWYRQQPGQSLTLIATANQGSEATYESGFVIDKFPISRPNLTFSTLTVSNMSPEDSSIYLCSVHPGGNQPQHFGDGTRLSIL.

The gene calls are TRBV19 and TRBJ2-7; possible D gene TRBD2, 6 bases. The CDR3 loop spans 14 amino acids. Germline V CDR1 and CDR2: LNHDA, SQIVND (reference sequence). Trimming took 5 bases from V and 6 from J, leaving 17 bases between them. As DNA, the CDR3 is TGTGCCAGTAGTGAACTAGGCCGGCGGGGCGAGCAGTACTTC. Translating gives CASSELGRRGEQYF.

J is TRBJ1-5 and V is TRBV12-5; the D gene is possibly TRBD1 (5 bases). This CDR3 spans 13 amino acids. Germline values: CDR1 LGHNT, CDR2 FRNRAP. V dropped 7 bases and J dropped 5 bases, with 12 bases sitting between them. CDR3 DNA: TGTGCTAGTGCCCCAGGGTTATATCAGCCCCAGCATTTT. It yields the protein CASAPGLYQPQHF. The full variable domain, in which reference TRBV12-5 and TRBJ1-5 provide the parts outside the CDR3, is DARVTQTPRHKVTEMGQEVTMRCQPILGHNTVFWYRQTMMQGLELLAYFRNRAPLDDSGMPKDRFSAEMPDATLATLKIQPSEPRDSAVYFCASAPGLYQPQHFGDGTRLSIL.

The chain couples TRBV30 to TRBJ1-2; D gene ambiguous. The CDR3 has 15 residues. CDR1 and CDR2 from the germline V gene are GTSNPN and SVGIG (reference sequence). Trimming took 0 bases from V and 0 from J, leaving 11 bases between them. CDR3 in amino acids: CAWSVQMTSNYGYTF. The CDR3 bases are TGTGCCTGGAGTGTACAGATGACCTCTAACTATGGCTACACCTTC.

V and J are TRBV3-1 (or the pseudogene TRBV3-2) and TRBJ1-1; 8 nucleotides match TRBD1. The CDR3 sequence is 14 residues long. From germline, CDR1 is LGHDT and CDR2 YNNKEL (reference sequence). With V trimmed by 4 bases and J by 4 bases, 5 bases remained unmatched. CDR3 loop: CASSRSRGRTEAFF. The CDR3 DNA reads TGTGCCAGCAGCCGGTCCAGGGGGCGCACTGAAGCTTTCTTT.

This chain joins TRBV29-1 and TRBJ1-6, with TRBD1 identical over 10 bases. This CDR3 contains 15 residues. Losses at the gene ends were 6 bases for V and 9 bases for J; bases not matched to a gene: 11. The germline V gene encodes CDR1 SQVTM and CDR2 ANQGSEA. The CDR3 bases are TGCAGCGTGCGACAGGGGGCGGGGTCGGCTTCACCCCTCCACTTT. It specifies CSVRQGAGSASPLHF.